This record looks at one T cell receptor beta chain sequence and its context. V dropped 9 bases and J dropped 0; count of bases not matched to a gene: 2. Germline-derived CDR1 and CDR2 are SNHLY and FYNNEI. This CDR3 is built from 14 residues. Researchers ran the PCR with 60 Vbeta and 13 Jbeta primers. Profiling relied on immunoSEQ multiplex PCR, and the TCRdb table lists in-frame clones only, not all of them. The sample holds about 240,000 clones; roughly 78% are singletons and the top ten take around 0.45%. The data originate from a study of cytomegalovirus exposure and HLA in healthy donors. The sample comprised PBMCs. This sequence joins TRBV2 and TRBJ2-5; TRBD2 matches 12 bases. The receptor was derived from a boy aged 10-17 years in good health and CMV-seronegative. The CDR3 DNA reads TGTGCCAGTGGGACTAGCGGGTACCAAGAGACCCAGTACTTC. Protein: CASGTSGYQETQYF.